The next 28 T cell receptor beta chains were all read from a single sample in a study of blood T cell repertoires in COVID-19. Assay used: immunoSEQ multiplex PCR; TCRdb lists only in-frame clones, some missing. The sample lists some 170,000 clones; over 80% were seen once. The sequenced sample was peripheral blood. All receptors come from a woman between 35 and 50 years old with COVID-19, enrolled during active disease.

About this clone itself: The sample contains more than one DNA sequence encoding this CDR3. This chain joins TRBV5-1 and TRBJ2-7; perhaps TRBD2 as D (5 bases). V was clipped by 4 bases and J by 4 bases, with 9 bases between them. Per germline, CDR1 SGHRS and CDR2 YFSETQ. This CDR3 spans 12 amino acids. For the CDR3, the DNA is TGCGCCAGCAGCCTTGAGGGTTACGAGCAGTACTTC. Protein sequence: CASSLEGYEQYF.

This clone was detected only once. The chain links TRBV7-9 to TRBJ2-7, with 8 positions matching TRBD1. Germline V gene data show CDR1 as SEHNR and CDR2 as FQNEAQ (reference sequence). This CDR3 is 14 amino acids long. With V trimmed by 4 bases and J by 4 bases, 6 bases remained unmatched. The CDR3 DNA reads TGTGCCAGCAGCTCGTGGACAGGGACTTACGAGCAGTACTTC. Protein product: CASSSWTGTYEQYF.

The rearrangement joins TRBV6-1 to TRBJ1-2; the D is unclear. This CDR3 contains 15 residues. Germline CDR1 and CDR2: MNHNS and SASEGT. V dropped 1 base and J dropped 2 bases, with 11 bases sitting between them. CDR3: CASSEEGESNYGYTF. The CDR3 region has the DNA TGTGCCAGCAGTGAAGAAGGAGAGTCGAACTATGGCTACACCTTC.

This sequence joins TRBV5-1 and TRBJ2-2; 12 nucleotides agree with TRBD1. The CDR3 runs 17 residues. Germline CDR1 is SGHRS and CDR2 is YFSETQ. The V segment lost 1 base and the J segment 4 bases; nucleotides outside the gene matches: 5. The CDR3 spells CASSLPGQGAATGELFF. The CDR3 DNA reads as TGCGCCAGCAGCTTGCCGGGACAGGGGGCGGCCACCGGGGAGCTGTTTTTT.

The rearrangement uses TRBV28 and TRBJ2-7; D might be TRBD2 (6 bases). V lost 10 bases to trimming and J lost 3 bases, with 13 bases between them. CDR1 and CDR2 from the germline V gene are MDHEN and SYDVKM. The CDR3 spans 12 residues. This CDR3 is CATAGTDYEQYF. CDR3 nucleotides: TGTGCCACCGCGGGGACGGACTACGAGCAGTACTTC.

The chain recombines TRBV2 with TRBJ1-2, with D uncertain. V was trimmed by 2 bases and J by 0 bases, leaving 13 bases between them. The CDR3 extends over 16 amino acids. In germline, CDR1 is SNHLY, CDR2 FYNNEI. The DNA of the CDR3 is TGTGCCAGCAGTGAACCGGGGAGCCGAGCTAACTATGGCTACACCTTC. This sequence encodes CASSEPGSRANYGYTF. The full variable domain, in which reference TRBV2 and TRBJ1-2 provide the parts outside the CDR3, is EPEVTQTPSHQVTQMGQEVILRCVPISNHLYFYWYRQILGQKVEFLVSFYNNEISEKSEIFDDQFSVERPDGSNFTLKIRSTKLEDSAMYFCASSEPGSRANYGYTFGSGTRLTVV.

There are a few counts of this clone. The chain couples TRBV28 to TRBJ2-5; D might be TRBD1 (6 bases). Per germline, CDR1 MDHEN and CDR2 SYDVKM. This CDR3 is built from 14 residues. V shed 2 bases and J shed 7 bases, with 14 bases lying between them. CDR3 amino acids: CASSLAGAEATQYF. The DNA of the CDR3 is TGTGCCAGCAGTTTAGCAGGGGCGGAAGCGACCCAGTACTTC.

This clone occurred once. The chain is built from TRBV27 and TRBJ1-3, with D perhaps matching TRBD1 (6 bases). Germline V gene lookup returns CDR1 MNHEY and CDR2 SMNVEV (reference sequence). This CDR3 is 15 amino acids long. V was shortened by 2 bases and J by 2 bases, with 10 bases between the two germline ends. The CDR3 sequence: CASSLVGAPGNTIYF. The DNA of the CDR3 is TGTGCCAGCAGTTTAGTGGGGGCTCCTGGAAACACCATATATTTT.

The V and J genes are TRBV29-1 and TRBJ1-2; 9 bases line up with TRBD1. The germline CDR1 and CDR2 sequences are SQVTM and ANQGSEA. With V trimmed by 4 bases and J by 6 bases, 6 bases remained unmatched. CDR3 length: 13 residues. The DNA of the CDR3 is TGCAGCGTTGGACAGGGGGAAGGGAATGGCTACACCTTC. It is translated as CSVGQGEGNGYTF.

The gene calls are TRBV3-1 (or the pseudogene TRBV3-2) and TRBJ1-2, with D perhaps matching TRBD1 (6 bases). The CDR3 runs to 17 residues. The germline gives CDR1 LGHDT, CDR2 YNNKEL (reference sequence). V shed 0 bases and J shed 0 bases, with 14 bases lying between them. CDR3 loop: CASSQDTTGRANYGYTF. The CDR3 nucleotides are TGTGCCAGCAGCCAAGATACTACAGGGCGAGCTAACTATGGCTACACCTTC.

The chain couples TRBV25-1 to TRBJ1-1, with 7 bases fitting TRBD1. In germline, CDR1 is MGHDK, CDR2 SYGVNS. V was pared by 4 bases and J by 4 bases, with 12 bases of the junction left unmatched. This CDR3 has 16 residues. CDR3 protein: CASSGSRGTVGTEAFF. CDR3 sequence (DNA): TGTGCCAGCAGTGGTTCCCGGGGGACAGTGGGCACTGAAGCTTTCTTT.

This clone was seen many times. The chain is built from TRBV7-2 and TRBJ1-2; 7 nucleotides agree with TRBD1. With 1 base clipped from V and 4 bases from J, the junction kept 9 bases outside the gene matches. CDR1 is SGHTA, CDR2 FQGNSA, per germline. The CDR3 sequence is 16 residues long. The chain's CDR3 is CASSLDWNRGSYGYTF. CDR3 in DNA: TGTGCCAGCAGCTTAGATTGGAACAGGGGATCCTATGGCTACACCTTC.

The chain combines TRBV6-5 with TRBJ1-1; 9 nucleotides line up with TRBD1. CDR1 MNHEY and CDR2 SVGAGI come from the germline V gene. The CDR3 consists of 15 residues. Losses at the gene ends were 8 bases for V and 5 bases for J; bases not matched to a gene: 12. Written as DNA, the CDR3 is TGTGCCAGCGGTCGACGGGACAGGGTAGGAACTGAAGCTTTCTTT. It specifies CASGRRDRVGTEAFF.

The chain joins TRBV4-1 to TRBJ1-6; possible D gene TRBD1, 6 bases. From germline, CDR1 is MGHRA and CDR2 YSYEKL. V was shortened by 3 bases and J by 9 bases, with 15 bases between the two germline ends. The length of the CDR3 is 15 residues. CDR3: CASSHNQGLGSPLHF. CDR3 bases: TGCGCCAGCAGCCATAATCAGGGGCTCGGTTCACCCCTCCACTTT.

The chain combines TRBV3-1 (or the pseudogene TRBV3-2) with TRBJ1-1; TRBD1 matches at 7 bases. V trimming: 2 bases; J trimming: 4 bases; junction bases outside the gene matches: 4. The CDR3 spans 14 residues. The V gene's germline CDR1 is LGHDT and CDR2 YNNKEL (reference sequence). The DNA for the CDR3 is TGTGCCAGCAGCCAACCGACAGGGTCCACTGAAGCTTTCTTT. This sequence encodes CASSQPTGSTEAFF.

The V and J genes are TRBV12-1 and TRBJ2-3; whether TRBD2, the table's D call, matches the DNA was not checked. TRBV12-1 is designated a pseudogene. This CDR3 region has 15 residues. The CDR3 region is CASRISGGGTDTQYF. Written as DNA, the CDR3 is TGTGCCAGCAGAATTAGCGGGGGGGGCACAGATACGCAGTATTTT.

The count of this clone is one. The gene calls are TRBV27 and TRBJ2-7, with 7 positions matching TRBD2. CDR1 MNHEY and CDR2 SMNVEV come from the germline V gene (reference sequence). The CDR3 is made up of 16 amino acids. After removal of 5 bases from V and 3 bases from J, the junction contained 13 bases not matched to a gene. For the CDR3, the DNA is TGTGCCAGCAGTCTAGTCCGTGGCGGGGGTTACTACGAGCAGTACTTC. It encodes CASSLVRGGGYYEQYF.

Details on this clone: Other DNA variants within this sample encode the same CDR3. This chain uses TRBV5-1 with TRBJ1-5; 10 bases agree with TRBD1. This CDR3 contains 15 residues. With 3 bases clipped from V and 1 base from J, the junction kept 1 base outside the gene matches. Germline loops: CDR1 SGHRS, CDR2 YFSETQ. CDR3 DNA sequence: TGCGCCAGCAGCTGGACAGGGGGGAGCAATCAGCCCCAGCATTTT. Protein sequence: CASSWTGGSNQPQHF.

This rearrangement joins TRBV9 to TRBJ2-1; 9 nucleotides match TRBD1. J lost 13 bases, V lost 0 bases, and 8 bases had no gene match. Germline V gene lookup returns CDR1 SGDLS and CDR2 YYNGEE. The CDR3 loop spans 14 amino acids. CDR3 in DNA: TGTGCCAGCAGCGTAGGTCGCAGACAGGGGGAACAGTTCTTC. Protein: CASSVGRRQGEQFF.

V usage is TRBV7-8 and J usage is TRBJ2-7; TRBD2 is a possible D gene (6 bases). Germline V gene sequence: CDR1 SGHVS, CDR2 FQNEAQ. This CDR3 has 16 residues. V lost 1 base, J lost 6 bases, and 19 bases lay in between. The CDR3 is CASSLGRGVGTFEQYF. For the CDR3, the DNA is TGTGCCAGCAGCTTAGGGCGGGGAGTTGGGACCTTCGAGCAGTACTTC.

This chain connects TRBV6-5 to TRBJ1-2; D is uncertain. The germline CDR1 and CDR2 sequences are MNHEY and SVGAGI. The CDR3 runs 12 residues. V shed 9 bases and J shed 4 bases, with 12 bases lying between them. CDR3 sequence reads: CAREDGPYGYTF. CDR3 nucleotide sequence: TGTGCCAGGGAGGACGGTCCCTATGGCTACACCTTC.

CDR3 in amino acids: CASSIGTSGIFLYEQYF. CDR3 in DNA: TGTGCCAGCAGCATCGGGACTAGCGGGATATTTTTGTACGAGCAGTACTTC. The chain has TRBV11-2 and TRBJ2-7, with TRBD2 matching 13 bases. The V gene's germline CDR1 is SGHAT and CDR2 FQNNGV. The length of the CDR3 is 17 residues. With 5 bases clipped from V and 4 bases from J, the junction kept 11 bases outside the gene matches.

This rearrangement joins TRBV11-2 to TRBJ2-7; 7 bases align to TRBD1. The CDR3 has 14 residues. In germline, CDR1 is SGHAT, CDR2 FQNNGV. V was clipped by 6 bases and J by 0 bases; unmatched bases: 5. This CDR3 is CASRGYRGSYEQYF. CDR3 nucleotide sequence: TGTGCCAGCAGGGGATACAGGGGCTCCTACGAGCAGTACTTC.

This chain links TRBV7-9 with TRBJ1-6, with D tentatively TRBD1 (6 bases). The CDR3 spans 14 residues. The V and J ends lost 5 bases and 12 bases respectively, with 17 bases between them. Germline V gene data show CDR1 as SEHNR and CDR2 as FQNEAQ (reference sequence). The DNA of the CDR3 is TGTGCCAGCAGCACCCCCACAGGGCGTCTACCCCTCCACTTT. It translates to CASSTPTGRLPLHF.

The CDR3 is CASSLTGVPEAFF. CDR3 nucleotides: TGTGCCAGCAGTCTGACAGGGGTCCCTGAAGCTTTCTTT. V is TRBV3-1 (or the pseudogene TRBV3-2) and J is TRBJ1-1, with 8 positions matching TRBD1. Germline values: CDR1 LGHDT, CDR2 YNNKEL (reference sequence). J was trimmed by 6 bases and V by 6 bases; bases with no gene match: 6. The CDR3 is 13 amino acids.

The chain is built from TRBV5-4 and TRBJ1-3, with TRBD1 identical over 10 bases. V lost 4 bases and J lost 0; bases outside the gene matches: 4. CDR1 and CDR2 (germline): SGHNT, YYREEE (reference sequence). The CDR3 consists of 16 residues. The CDR3 here is CASSGTGVPSGNTIYF. The DNA of the CDR3 is TGTGCCAGCAGCGGGACAGGGGTCCCCTCTGGAAACACCATATATTTT.

CDR3 nucleotides: TGTGCCAGCAGCACTAACCACGAGCAGTACTTC. Translating it yields CASSTNHEQYF. The V gene is TRBV28, the J gene TRBJ2-7; unclear D gene. Trimming cost V 6 bases and J 5 bases, with 8 bases left between them. The CDR3 runs to 11 residues. From germline, CDR1 is MDHEN and CDR2 SYDVKM.

The rearrangement links TRBV27 to TRBJ2-5; D is possibly TRBD1 (6 bases). V was pared by 6 bases and J by 5 bases, with 19 bases between. The CDR3 sequence is 15 residues long. CDR1 and CDR2 (germline): MNHEY, SMNVEV (reference sequence). DNA for the CDR3: TGTGCCAGCAGCAAACTTCAGGGGACGGGGGAGACCCAGTACTTC. Encoded protein: CASSKLQGTGETQYF.